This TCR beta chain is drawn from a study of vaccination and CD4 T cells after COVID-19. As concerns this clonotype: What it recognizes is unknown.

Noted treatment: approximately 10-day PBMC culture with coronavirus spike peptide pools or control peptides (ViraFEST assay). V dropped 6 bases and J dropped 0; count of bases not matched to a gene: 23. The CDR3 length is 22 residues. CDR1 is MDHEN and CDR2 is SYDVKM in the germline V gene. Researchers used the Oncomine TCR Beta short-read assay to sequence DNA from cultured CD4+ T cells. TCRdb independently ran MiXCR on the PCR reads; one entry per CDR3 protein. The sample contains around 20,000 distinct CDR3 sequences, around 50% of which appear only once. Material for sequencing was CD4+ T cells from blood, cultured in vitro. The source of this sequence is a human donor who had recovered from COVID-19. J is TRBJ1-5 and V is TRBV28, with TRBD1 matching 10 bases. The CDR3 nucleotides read TGTGCCAGCAGATCCTACTCGCGGGGGACAGGGGCGAAAAAATATAGCAATCAGCCCCAGCATTTT. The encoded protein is CASRSYSRGTGAKKYSNQPQHF. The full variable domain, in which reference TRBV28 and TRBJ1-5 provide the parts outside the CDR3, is DVKVTQSSRYLVKRTGEKVFLECVQDMDHENMFWYRQDPGLGLRLIYFSYDVKMKEKGDIPEGYSVSREKKERFSLILESASTNQTSMYLCASRSYSRGTGAKKYSNQPQHFGDGTRLSIL.